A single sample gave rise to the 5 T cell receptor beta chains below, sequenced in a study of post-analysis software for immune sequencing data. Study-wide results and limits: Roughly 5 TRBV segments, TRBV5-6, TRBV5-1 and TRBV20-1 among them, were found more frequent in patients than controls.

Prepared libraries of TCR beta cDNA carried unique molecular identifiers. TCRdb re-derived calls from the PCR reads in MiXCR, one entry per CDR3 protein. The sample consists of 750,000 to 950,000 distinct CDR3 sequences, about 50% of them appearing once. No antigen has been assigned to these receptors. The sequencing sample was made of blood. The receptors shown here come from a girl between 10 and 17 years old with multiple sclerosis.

The CDR3 protein is CASSQVQGYEQFF. The CDR3 bases are TGTGCCAGCAGCCAAGTACAGGGATACGAGCAGTTCTTC. This chain links TRBV14 with TRBJ2-1, with D tentatively TRBD1 (6 bases). The germline V gene encodes CDR1 SGHDN and CDR2 FVKESK. CDR3 length: 13 amino acids. Trimming left V 1 base short and J 10 bases short, with 11 bases between.

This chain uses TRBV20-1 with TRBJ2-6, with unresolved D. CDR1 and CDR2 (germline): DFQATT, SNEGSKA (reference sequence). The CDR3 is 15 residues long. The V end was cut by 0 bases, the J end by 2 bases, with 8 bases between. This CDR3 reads CSARDVTTGANVLTF. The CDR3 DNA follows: TGCAGTGCTAGAGATGTTACGACTGGGGCCAACGTCCTGACTTTC.

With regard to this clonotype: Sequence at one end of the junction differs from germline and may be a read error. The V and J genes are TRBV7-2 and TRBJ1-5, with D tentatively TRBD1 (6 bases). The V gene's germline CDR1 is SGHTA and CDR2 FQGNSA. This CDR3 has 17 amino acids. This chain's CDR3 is CAGSLRGGGWSNQPQHF. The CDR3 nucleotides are TGTGCCGGCAGCTTAAGGGGGGGGGGCTGGAGCAATCAGCCCCAGCATTTT.

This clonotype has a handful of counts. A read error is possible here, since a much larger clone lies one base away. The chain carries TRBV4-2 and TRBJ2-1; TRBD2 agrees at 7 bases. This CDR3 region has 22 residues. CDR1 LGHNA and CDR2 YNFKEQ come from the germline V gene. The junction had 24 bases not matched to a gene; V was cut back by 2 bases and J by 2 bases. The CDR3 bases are TGTGCCAGCAGCCAATCCCCCCAAACCGGGACTAAGGAGGATGGAACCTACAATGAGCAGTTCTTC. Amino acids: CASSQSPQTGTKEDGTYNEQFF.

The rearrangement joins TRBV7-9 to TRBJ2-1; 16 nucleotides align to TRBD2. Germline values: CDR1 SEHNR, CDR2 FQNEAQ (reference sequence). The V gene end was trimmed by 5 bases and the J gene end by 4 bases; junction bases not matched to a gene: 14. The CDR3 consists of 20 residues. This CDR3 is CASSTPGLAGGQDLYNEQFF. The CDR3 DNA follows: TGTGCCAGCAGCACCCCGGGACTAGCGGGGGGGCAAGACTTATACAATGAGCAGTTCTTC.